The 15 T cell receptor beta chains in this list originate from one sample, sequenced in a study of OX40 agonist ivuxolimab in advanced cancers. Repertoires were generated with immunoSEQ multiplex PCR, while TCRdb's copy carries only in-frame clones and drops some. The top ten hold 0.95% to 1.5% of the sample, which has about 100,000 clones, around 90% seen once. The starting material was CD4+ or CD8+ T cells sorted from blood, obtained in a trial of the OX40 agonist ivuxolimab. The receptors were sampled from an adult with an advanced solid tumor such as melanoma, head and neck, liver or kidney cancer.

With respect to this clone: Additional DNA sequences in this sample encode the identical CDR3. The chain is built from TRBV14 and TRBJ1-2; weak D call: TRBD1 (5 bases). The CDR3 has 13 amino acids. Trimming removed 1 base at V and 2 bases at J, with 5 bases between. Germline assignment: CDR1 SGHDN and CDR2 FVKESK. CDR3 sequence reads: CASSQGQNYGYTF. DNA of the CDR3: TGTGCCAGCAGCCAAGGACAGAACTATGGCTACACCTTC. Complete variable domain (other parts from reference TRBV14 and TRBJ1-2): EAGVTQFPSHSVIEKGQTVTLRCDPISGHDNLYWYRRVMGKEIKFLLHFVKESKQDESGMPNNRFLAERTGGTYSTLKVQPAELEDSGVYFCASSQGQNYGYTFGSGTRLTVV.

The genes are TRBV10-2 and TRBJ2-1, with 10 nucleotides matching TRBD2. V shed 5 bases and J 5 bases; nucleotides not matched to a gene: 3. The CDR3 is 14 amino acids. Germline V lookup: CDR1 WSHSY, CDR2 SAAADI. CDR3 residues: CASSLAGGDNEQFF. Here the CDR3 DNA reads TGCGCCAGCAGTTTAGCGGGAGGAGACAATGAGCAGTTCTTC.

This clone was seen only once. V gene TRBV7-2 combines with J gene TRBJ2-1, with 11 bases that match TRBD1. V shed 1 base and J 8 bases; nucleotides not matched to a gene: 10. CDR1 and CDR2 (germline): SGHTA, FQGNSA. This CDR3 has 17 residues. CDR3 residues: CASSLGGTGGGSHEQFF. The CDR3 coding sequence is TGTGCCAGCAGCTTAGGAGGGACAGGGGGTGGGAGCCATGAGCAGTTCTTC.

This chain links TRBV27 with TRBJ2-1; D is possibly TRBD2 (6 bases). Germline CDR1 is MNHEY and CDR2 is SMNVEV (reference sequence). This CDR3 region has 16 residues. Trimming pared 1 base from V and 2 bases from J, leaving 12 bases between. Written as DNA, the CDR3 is TGTGCCAGCAGTTTATTAGCACTAGCCCCCTACAATGAGCAGTTCTTC. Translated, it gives CASSLLALAPYNEQFF.

The CDR3 reads CSARAGLEQFF. CDR3 DNA: TGCAGTGCTAGAGCGGGCCTTGAGCAGTTCTTC. The rearrangement links TRBV20-1 to TRBJ2-1; D not resolved. The V gene's germline CDR1 is DFQATT and CDR2 SNEGSKA (reference sequence). This CDR3 comprises 11 residues. Trimming removed 1 base at V and 9 bases at J, with 7 bases between.

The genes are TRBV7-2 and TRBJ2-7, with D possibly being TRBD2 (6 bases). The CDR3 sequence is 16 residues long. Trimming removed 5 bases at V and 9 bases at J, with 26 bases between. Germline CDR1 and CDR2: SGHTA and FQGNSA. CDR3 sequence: CASSPPFSGPSARQYF. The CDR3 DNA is TGTGCCAGCAGCCCGCCCTTTAGCGGTCCCTCGGCGAGGCAGTACTTC. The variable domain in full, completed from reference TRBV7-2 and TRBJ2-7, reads GAGVSQSPSNKVTEKGKDVELRCDPISGHTALYWYRQSLGQGLEFLIYFQGNSAPDKSGLPSDRFSAERTGGSVSTLTIQRTQQEDSAVYLCASSPPFSGPSARQYFGPGTRLTVT.

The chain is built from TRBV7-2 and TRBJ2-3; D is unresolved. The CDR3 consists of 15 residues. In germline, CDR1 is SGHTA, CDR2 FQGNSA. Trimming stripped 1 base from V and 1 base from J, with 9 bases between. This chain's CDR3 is CASSLGTEGTDTQYF. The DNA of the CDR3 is TGTGCCAGCAGCTTAGGTACCGAAGGCACAGATACGCAGTATTTT.

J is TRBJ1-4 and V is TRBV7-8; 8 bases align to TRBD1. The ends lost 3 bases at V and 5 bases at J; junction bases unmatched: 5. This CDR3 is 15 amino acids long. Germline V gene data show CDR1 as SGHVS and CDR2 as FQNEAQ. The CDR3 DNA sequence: TGTGCCAGCAGCTTCATCCGGGACAGGAATGAAAAACTGTTTTTT. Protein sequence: CASSFIRDRNEKLFF. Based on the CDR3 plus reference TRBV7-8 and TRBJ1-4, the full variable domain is GAGVSQSPRYKVAKRGQDVALRCDPISGHVSLFWYQQALGQGPEFLTYFQNEAQLDKSGLPSDRFFAERPEGSVSTLKIQRTQQEDSAVYLCASSFIRDRNEKLFFGSGTQLSVL.

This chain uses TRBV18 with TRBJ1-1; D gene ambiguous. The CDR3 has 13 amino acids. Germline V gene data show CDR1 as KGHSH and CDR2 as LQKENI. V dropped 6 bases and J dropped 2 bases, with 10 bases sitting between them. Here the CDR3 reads CASSPNHNTEAFF. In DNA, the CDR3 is TGTGCCAGCTCCCCGAATCATAACACTGAAGCTTTCTTT.

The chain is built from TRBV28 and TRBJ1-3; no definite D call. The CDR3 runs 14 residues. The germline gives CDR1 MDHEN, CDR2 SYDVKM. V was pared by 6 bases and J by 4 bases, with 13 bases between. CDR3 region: CASSSSTSGNTIYF. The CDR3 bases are TGTGCCAGCAGCTCCTCCACCTCCGGAAACACCATATATTTT.

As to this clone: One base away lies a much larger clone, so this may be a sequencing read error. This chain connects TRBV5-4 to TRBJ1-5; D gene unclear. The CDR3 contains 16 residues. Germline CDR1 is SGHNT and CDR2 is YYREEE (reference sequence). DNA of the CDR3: TGCGCCAGCAGCCAAGATCGACAAGGCGACAATCAGCCCCAGCATTTT. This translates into CASSQDRQGDNQPQHF.

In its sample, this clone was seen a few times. CDR3 region: CASSLDFSYEQYF. The CDR3, as DNA: TGTGCCAGCAGCTTAGACTTCTCCTACGAGCAGTACTTC. This sequence joins TRBV7-3 and TRBJ2-7; unclear D gene. The CDR3 is made up of 13 amino acids. Per the germline V gene, CDR1 is SGHTA and CDR2 is FQGTGA. V was cut by 2 bases and J by 0 bases, with 5 bases left in between.

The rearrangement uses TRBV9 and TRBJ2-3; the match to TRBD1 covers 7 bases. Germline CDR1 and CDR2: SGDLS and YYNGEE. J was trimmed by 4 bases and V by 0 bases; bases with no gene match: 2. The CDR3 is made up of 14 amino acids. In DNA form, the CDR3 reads TGTGCCAGCAGCGTAGGACAGGGAGCAGATACGCAGTATTTT. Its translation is CASSVGQGADTQYF.

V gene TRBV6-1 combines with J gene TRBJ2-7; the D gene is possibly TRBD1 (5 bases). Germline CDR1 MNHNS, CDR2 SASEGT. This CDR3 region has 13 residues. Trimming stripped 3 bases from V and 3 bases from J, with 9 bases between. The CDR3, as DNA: TGTGCCAGCAGTGACGCAGGGATCTACGAGCAGTACTTC. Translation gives CASSDAGIYEQYF.

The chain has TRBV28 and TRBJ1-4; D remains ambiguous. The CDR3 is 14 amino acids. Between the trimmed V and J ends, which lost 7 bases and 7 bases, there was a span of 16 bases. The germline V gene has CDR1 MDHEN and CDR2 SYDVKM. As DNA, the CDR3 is TGTGCCAGCACTCCGGGCGGGGAAGTTGAAAAACTGTTTTTT. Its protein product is CASTPGGEVEKLFF.